Listed here are 10 T cell receptor beta chains from one sample, sequenced in a study of shared clonotypes between healthy human individuals. Sequencing was performed with immunoSEQ multiplex PCR; in TCRdb, only in-frame clones are kept and a portion is missing. The top ten clones hold 0.39% of a sample with about 2.3 million clones, 93% of them seen once. Material: naive CD4+ T cells from PBMCs. As to subset: CD45RA+ positively selected. These TCRs come from a man aged 18 to 35 in good health. Some clones in this sample may be carry-over from other donors' samples.

The rearrangement links TRBV5-1 to TRBJ2-7; unclear D gene. In germline, CDR1 is SGHRS, CDR2 YFSETQ. Trimming took off 0 bases at V and 0 bases at J, with 13 bases between the two ends. The CDR3 consists of 16 residues. CDR3 nucleotides: TGCGCCAGCAGCTTGGAACCGGAATCGAGCTCCTACGAGCAGTACTTC. Protein product: CASSLEPESSSYEQYF.

The V gene is TRBV15, the J gene TRBJ1-5; maybe TRBD1 (6 bases). The germline V gene has CDR1 LNHNV and CDR2 YYDKDF (reference sequence). V lost 0 bases and J lost 2, with 11 bases in between. CDR3 size: 16 residues. The CDR3 reads CATSRDVRQGNQPQHF. The CDR3 coding sequence is TGTGCCACCAGCAGAGATGTGAGACAGGGCAATCAGCCCCAGCATTTT.

The chain recombines TRBV4-1 with TRBJ1-4, with D perhaps TRBD1 (6 bases). The CDR3 consists of 18 residues. V lost 2 bases to trimming and J lost 0 bases, with 16 bases between them. CDR1 is MGHRA and CDR2 is YSYEKL in the germline V gene. The CDR3 loop is CASSQPTGDKATNEKLFF. The CDR3, as DNA: TGCGCCAGCAGCCAACCTACCGGGGACAAAGCAACTAATGAAAAACTGTTTTTT.

The V gene is TRBV4-2, the J gene TRBJ2-7; perhaps D is TRBD1 or TRBD2 (5 bases each). The CDR3 has 16 residues. CDR1 LGHNA and CDR2 YNFKEQ come from the germline V gene. V dropped 4 bases and J dropped 0 bases, with 16 bases sitting between them. CDR3 loop: CASSRLGQRGSYEQYF. The CDR3 DNA reads as TGTGCCAGCAGCCGCCTAGGTCAGAGGGGCTCCTACGAGCAGTACTTC.

The table lists this clone with a count of one. The chain is built from TRBV5-1 and TRBJ2-1; tentatively, D is TRBD1 (6 bases). Trimming shortened V by 4 bases and J by 9 bases, and 20 bases separated the two germline ends. From germline, CDR1 is SGHRS and CDR2 YFSETQ. CDR3 length: 15 residues. As DNA, the CDR3 is TGCGCCAGCAGCCCAATCGCAGGGGCGCCGATTGAGCAGTTCTTC. Translating gives CASSPIAGAPIEQFF.

This clone was seen once. The CDR3 bases are TGTGCCAGCACAATAGGCCCGGGTTACACAGATACGCAGTATTTT. Its protein product is CASTIGPGYTDTQYF. This chain uses TRBV2 with TRBJ2-3; no clear D. This CDR3 has 15 amino acids. The V end was cut by 7 bases, the J end by 2 bases, with 16 bases between. Germline assignment: CDR1 SNHLY and CDR2 FYNNEI.

The chain links TRBV5-8 to TRBJ1-5; D is possibly TRBD1 (5 bases). Deletions cut 2 bases from V and 3 bases from J, with 9 bases between. Germline CDR1 and CDR2: SGHTS and YDEGEE. This CDR3 has 14 residues. The CDR3 DNA reads TGTGCCAGCAGCTTTCCAGGGATCAATCAGCCCCAGCATTTT. Protein: CASSFPGINQPQHF.

Details on this clone: The sample has other DNA sequences that encode this CDR3 too. V and J are TRBV18 and TRBJ2-7; no firm D call. The V and J ends lost 3 bases and 3 bases respectively, with 3 bases between them. This CDR3 is built from 11 residues. CDR1 and CDR2 from the germline V gene are KGHSH and LQKENI. Here the CDR3 DNA reads TGTGCCAGCTCACCCGGCTACGAGCAGTACTTC. Amino acids: CASSPGYEQYF.

The chain couples TRBV6-6 to TRBJ1-1; the D gene is possibly TRBD1 (6 bases). V dropped 6 bases and J dropped 7 bases, with 18 bases sitting between them. This CDR3 comprises 14 residues. Germline V gene sequence: CDR1 MNHNY, CDR2 SVGAGI (reference sequence). DNA for the CDR3: TGTGCCAGCAGCCCTCGGGGGGCAAACCGTGAAGCTTTCTTT. It is translated as CASSPRGANREAFF.

The rearrangement joins TRBV6-1 to TRBJ2-2, with D possibly TRBD2 on 6 matching bases. CDR3 size: 14 residues. V lost 8 bases, J lost 3 bases, and 13 bases lay in between. CDR1 and CDR2 from the germline V gene are MNHNS and SASEGT. The CDR3 loop is CASHTSLYTGELFF. CDR3 DNA: TGTGCCAGCCACACTAGCCTATACACCGGGGAGCTGTTTTTT.